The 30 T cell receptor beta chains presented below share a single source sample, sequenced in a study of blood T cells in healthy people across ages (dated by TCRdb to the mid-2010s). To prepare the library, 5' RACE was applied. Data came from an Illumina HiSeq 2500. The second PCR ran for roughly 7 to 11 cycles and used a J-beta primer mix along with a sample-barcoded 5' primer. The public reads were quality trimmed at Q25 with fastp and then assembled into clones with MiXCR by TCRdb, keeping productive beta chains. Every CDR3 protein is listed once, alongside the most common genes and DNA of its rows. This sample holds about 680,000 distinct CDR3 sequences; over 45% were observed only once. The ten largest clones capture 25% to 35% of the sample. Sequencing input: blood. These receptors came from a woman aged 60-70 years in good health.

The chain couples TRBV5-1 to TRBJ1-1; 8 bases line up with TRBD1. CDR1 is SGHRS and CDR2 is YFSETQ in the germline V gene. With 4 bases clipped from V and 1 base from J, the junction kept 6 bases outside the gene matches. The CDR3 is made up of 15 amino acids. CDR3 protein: CASSNRGQENTEAFF. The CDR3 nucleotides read TGCGCCAGCAGCAACCGGGGACAGGAGAACACTGAAGCTTTCTTT.

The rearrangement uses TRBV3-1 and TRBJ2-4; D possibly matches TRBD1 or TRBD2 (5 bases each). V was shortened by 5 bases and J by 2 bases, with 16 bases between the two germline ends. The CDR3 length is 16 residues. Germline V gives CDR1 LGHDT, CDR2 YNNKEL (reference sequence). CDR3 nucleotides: TGTGCCAGCAGCGTCTGGACATCGGGAACCAAAAACATTCAGTACTTC. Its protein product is CASSVWTSGTKNIQYF. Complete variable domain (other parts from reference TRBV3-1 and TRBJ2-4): DTAVSQTPKYLVTQMGNDKSIKCEQNLGHDTMYWYKQDSKKFLKIMFSYNNKELIINETVPNRFSPKSPDKAHLNLHINSLELGDSAVYFCASSVWTSGTKNIQYFGAGTRLSVL.

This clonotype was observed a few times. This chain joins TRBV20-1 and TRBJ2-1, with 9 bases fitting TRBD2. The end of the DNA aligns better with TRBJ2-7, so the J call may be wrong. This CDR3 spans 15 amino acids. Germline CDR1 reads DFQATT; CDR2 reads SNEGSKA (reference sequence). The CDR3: CSAPAAGGNTYEQYF. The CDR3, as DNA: TGCAGTGCCCCGGCAGCGGGAGGTAACACCTACGAGCAGTACTTC.

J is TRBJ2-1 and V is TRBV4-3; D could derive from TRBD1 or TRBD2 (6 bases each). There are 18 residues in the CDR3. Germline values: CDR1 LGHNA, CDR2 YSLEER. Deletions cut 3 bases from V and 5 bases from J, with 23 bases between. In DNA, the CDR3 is TGCGCCAGCAGCCAGGGGGGACCAGGGCTAGCAGGGGACAATGAGCAGTTCTTC. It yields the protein CASSQGGPGLAGDNEQFF.

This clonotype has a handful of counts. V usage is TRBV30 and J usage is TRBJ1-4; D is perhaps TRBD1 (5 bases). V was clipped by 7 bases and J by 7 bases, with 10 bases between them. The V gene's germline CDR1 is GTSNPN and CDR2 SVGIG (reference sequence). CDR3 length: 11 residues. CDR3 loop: CASQGGEKLFF. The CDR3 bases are TGTGCCTCGCAGGGAGGTGAAAAACTGTTTTTT.

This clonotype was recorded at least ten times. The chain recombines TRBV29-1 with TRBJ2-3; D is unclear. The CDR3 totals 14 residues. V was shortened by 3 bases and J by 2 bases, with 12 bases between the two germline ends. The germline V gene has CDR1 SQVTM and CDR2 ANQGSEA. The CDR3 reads CSVDSADTTDTQYF. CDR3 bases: TGCAGCGTTGACTCCGCGGATACCACAGATACGCAGTATTTT.

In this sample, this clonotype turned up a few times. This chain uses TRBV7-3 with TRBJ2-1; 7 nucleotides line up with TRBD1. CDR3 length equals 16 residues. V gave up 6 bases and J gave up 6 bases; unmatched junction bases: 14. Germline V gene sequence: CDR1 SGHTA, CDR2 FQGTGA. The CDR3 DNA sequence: TGTGCCAGCAGGAGCACAGGGGCGCGGACCCTCAATGAGCAGTTCTTC. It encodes CASRSTGARTLNEQFF.

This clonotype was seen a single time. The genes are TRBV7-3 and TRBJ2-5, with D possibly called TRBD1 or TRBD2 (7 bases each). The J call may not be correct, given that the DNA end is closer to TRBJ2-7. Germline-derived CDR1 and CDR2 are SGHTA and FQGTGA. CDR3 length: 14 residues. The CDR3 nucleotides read TGTGCCAGCAGCTTAAACAGGGGAGGGTACGAGCAGTACTTC. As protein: CASSLNRGGYEQYF.

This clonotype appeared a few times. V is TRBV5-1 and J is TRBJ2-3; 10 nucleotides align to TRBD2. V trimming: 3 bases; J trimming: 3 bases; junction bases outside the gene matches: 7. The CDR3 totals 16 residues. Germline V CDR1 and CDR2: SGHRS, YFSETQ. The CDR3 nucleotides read TGCGCCAGCAGCTCTGCCGGGACTAGCGAGACAGATACGCAGTATTTT. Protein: CASSSAGTSETDTQYF.

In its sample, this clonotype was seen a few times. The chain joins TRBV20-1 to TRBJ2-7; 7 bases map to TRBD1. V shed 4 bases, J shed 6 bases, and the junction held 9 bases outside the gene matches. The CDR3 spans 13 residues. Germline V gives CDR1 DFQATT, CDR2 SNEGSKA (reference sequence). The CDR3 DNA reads TGCAGTGCTACTATGACAGGGCGAGGCGAGCAGTACTTC. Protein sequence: CSATMTGRGEQYF.

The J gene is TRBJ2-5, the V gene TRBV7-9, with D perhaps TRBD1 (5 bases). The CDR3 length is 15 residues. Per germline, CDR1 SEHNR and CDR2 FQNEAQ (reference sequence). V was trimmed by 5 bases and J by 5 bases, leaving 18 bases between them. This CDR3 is CASSRHTLGQETQYF. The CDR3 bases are TGTGCCAGCAGCCGTCACACACTGGGGCAGGAGACCCAGTACTTC.

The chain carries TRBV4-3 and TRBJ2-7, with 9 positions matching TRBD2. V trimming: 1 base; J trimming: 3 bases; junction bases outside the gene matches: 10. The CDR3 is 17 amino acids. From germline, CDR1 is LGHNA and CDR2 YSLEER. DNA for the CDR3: TGCGCCAGCAGCCAAGGCGGGTTTGCGGGAGGGATCTACGAGCAGTACTTC. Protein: CASSQGGFAGGIYEQYF.

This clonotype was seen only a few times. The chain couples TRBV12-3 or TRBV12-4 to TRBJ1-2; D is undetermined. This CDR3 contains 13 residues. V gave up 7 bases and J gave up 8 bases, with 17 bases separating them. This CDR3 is CASTSRMVLGYTF. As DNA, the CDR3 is TGTGCCAGCACCTCCCGAATGGTACTGGGCTACACCTTC.

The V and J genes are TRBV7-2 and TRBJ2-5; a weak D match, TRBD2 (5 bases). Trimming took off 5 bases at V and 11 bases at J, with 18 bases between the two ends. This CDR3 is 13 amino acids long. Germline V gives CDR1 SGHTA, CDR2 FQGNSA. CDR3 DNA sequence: TGTGCCAGCAGCGGAGCTATCCGGGGAGAGCAGTACTTC. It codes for CASSGAIRGEQYF.

The CDR3 DNA is TGTGCCAGCAGCTTAAGACGGACAGGGAACTATGGCTACACCTTC. As protein: CASSLRRTGNYGYTF. This sequence joins TRBV7-3 and TRBJ1-2; TRBD1 matches 8 bases. V trimming: 1 base; J trimming: 2 bases; junction bases outside the gene matches: 3. Per the germline V gene, CDR1 is SGHTA and CDR2 is FQGTGA. This CDR3 is 15 amino acids long.

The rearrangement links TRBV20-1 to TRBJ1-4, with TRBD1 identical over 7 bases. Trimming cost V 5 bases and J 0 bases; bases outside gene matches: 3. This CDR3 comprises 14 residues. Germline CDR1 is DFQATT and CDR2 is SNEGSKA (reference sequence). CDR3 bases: TGCAGTGCTTCGGACAGGTCAACTAATGAAAAACTGTTTTTT. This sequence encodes CSASDRSTNEKLFF.

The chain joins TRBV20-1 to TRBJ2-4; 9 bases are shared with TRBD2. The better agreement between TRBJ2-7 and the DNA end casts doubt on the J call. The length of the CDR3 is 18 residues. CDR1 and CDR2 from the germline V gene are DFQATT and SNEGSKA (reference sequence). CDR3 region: CSAESEGGVGTSTYEQYF. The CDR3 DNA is TGCAGTGCTGAGTCAGAAGGGGGGGTTGGGACTAGCACCTACGAGCAGTACTTC.

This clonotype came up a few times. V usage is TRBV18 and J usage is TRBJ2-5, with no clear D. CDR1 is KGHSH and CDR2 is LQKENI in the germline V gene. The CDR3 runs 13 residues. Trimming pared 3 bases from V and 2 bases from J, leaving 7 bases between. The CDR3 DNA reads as TGTGCCAGCTCACCCGGAGATCAAGAGACCCAGTACTTC. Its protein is CASSPGDQETQYF.

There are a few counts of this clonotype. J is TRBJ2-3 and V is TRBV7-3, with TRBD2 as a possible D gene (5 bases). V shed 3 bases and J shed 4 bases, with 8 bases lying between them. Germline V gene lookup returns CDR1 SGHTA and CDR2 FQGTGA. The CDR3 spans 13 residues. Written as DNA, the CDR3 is TGTGCCAGCAGCTTCACTAGGGCAGATACGCAGTATTTT. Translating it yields CASSFTRADTQYF.

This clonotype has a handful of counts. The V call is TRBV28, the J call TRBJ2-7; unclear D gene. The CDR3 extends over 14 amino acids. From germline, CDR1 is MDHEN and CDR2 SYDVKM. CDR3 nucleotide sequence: TGTGTAACCGGGCAGGCCTCCGTATCCTACGAGCAGTACTTC. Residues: CVTGQASVSYEQYF. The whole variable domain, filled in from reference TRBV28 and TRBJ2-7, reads DVKVTQSSRYLVKRTGEKVFLECVQDMDHENMFWYRQDPGLGLRLIYFSYDVKMKEKGDIPEGYSVSREKKERFSLILESASTNQTSMYLCVTGQASVSYEQYFGPGTRLTVT.

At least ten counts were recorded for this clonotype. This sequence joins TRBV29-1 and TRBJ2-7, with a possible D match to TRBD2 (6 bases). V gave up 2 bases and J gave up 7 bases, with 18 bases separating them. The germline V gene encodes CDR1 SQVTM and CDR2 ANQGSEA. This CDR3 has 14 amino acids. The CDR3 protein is CSVELGGGIREQYF. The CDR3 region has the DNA TGCAGCGTTGAATTGGGGGGTGGAATCCGGGAGCAGTACTTC.

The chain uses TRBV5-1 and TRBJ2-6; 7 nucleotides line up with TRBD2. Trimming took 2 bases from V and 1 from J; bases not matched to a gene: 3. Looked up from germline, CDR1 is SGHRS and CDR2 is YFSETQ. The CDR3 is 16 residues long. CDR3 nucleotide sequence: TGCGCCAGCAGCTTCCGAGCGGGATCTGGGGCCAACGTCCTGACTTTC. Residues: CASSFRAGSGANVLTF.

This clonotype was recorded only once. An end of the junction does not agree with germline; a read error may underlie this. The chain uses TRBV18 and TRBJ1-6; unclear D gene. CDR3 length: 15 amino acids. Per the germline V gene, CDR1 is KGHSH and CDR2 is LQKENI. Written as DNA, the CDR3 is TGTGCCAGCTCACCAAAAGAGGTTTATAGTTCACCCCTCCACTTT. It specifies CASSPKEVYSSPLHF.

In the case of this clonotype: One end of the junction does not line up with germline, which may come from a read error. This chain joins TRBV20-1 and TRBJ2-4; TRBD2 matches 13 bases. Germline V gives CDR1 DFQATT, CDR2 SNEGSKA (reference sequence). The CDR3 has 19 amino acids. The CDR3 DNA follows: TGCAGTGCTAGAGTTTGGACTAGCGGGAGAAACTTTGACAAAAACATTCGGTACTTC. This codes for CSARVWTSGRNFDKNIRYF.

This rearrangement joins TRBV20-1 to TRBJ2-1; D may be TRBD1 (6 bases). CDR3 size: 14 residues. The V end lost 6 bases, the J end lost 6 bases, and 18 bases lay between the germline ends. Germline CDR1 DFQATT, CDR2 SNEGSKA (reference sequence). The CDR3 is CSAQDVTRGNEQFF. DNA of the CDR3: TGCAGTGCACAGGACGTGACCAGGGGCAATGAGCAGTTCTTC.

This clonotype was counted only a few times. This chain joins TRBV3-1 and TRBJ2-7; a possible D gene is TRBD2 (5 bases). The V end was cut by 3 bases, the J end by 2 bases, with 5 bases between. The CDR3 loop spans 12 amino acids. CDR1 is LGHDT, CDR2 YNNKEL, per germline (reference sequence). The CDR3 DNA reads TGTGCCAGCAGCCACGGGACCTACGAGCAGTACTTC. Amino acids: CASSHGTYEQYF.

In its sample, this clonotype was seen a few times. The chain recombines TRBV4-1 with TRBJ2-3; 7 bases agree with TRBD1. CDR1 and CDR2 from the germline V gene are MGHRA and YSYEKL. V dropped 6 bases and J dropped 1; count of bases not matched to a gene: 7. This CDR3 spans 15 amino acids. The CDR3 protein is CASSKVGTGTDTQYF. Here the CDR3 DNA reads TGCGCCAGCAGTAAAGTGGGGACAGGCACAGATACGCAGTATTTT.

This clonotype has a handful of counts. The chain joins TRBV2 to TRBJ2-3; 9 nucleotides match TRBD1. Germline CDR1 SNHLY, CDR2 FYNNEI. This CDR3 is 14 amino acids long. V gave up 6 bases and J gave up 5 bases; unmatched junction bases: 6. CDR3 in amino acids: CASRPDRGGDTQYF. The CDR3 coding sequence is TGTGCCAGCAGACCGGACAGGGGCGGAGATACGCAGTATTTT. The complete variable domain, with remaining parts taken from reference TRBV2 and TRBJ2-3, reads EPEVTQTPSHQVTQMGQEVILRCVPISNHLYFYWYRQILGQKVEFLVSFYNNEISEKSEIFDDQFSVERPDGSNFTLKIRSTKLEDSAMYFCASRPDRGGDTQYFGPGTRLTVL.

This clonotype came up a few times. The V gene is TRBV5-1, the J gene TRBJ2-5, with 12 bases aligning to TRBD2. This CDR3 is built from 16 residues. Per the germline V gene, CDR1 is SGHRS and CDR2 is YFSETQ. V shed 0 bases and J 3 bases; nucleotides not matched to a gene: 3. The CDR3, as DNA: TGCGCCAGCAGCTTGGCGCTAGCGGGAGGGGAAGAGACCCAGTACTTC. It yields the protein CASSLALAGGEETQYF. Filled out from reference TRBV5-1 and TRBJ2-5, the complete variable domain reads KAGVTQTPRYLIKTRGQQVTLSCSPISGHRSVSWYQQTPGQGLQFLFEYFSETQRNKGNFPGRFSGRQFSNSRSEMNVSTLELGDSALYLCASSLALAGGEETQYFGPGTRLLVL.

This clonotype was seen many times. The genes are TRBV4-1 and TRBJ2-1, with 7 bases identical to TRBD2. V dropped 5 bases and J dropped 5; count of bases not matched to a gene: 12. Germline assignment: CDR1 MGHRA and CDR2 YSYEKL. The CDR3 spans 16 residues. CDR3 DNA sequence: TGCGCCAGCAGCTACGGGGGGTGGGAGGAAGACAATGAGCAGTTCTTC. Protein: CASSYGGWEEDNEQFF.